The clone carrying this T cell receptor beta chain was counted once. All enrollees were roughly 18 to 100 years old and from roughly 26 US areas. Participants had their cohort set by participant-reported clinical history. Two negative PCRs, clearance, or symptom resolution were required of recovered Cohort 3 donors. Produced via immunoSEQ multiplex PCR; TCRdb's table is partial and in-frame only. Of 390,000 or so clones in the sample, 80% to 90% were seen once. The data belong to a study of blood T cell repertoires in COVID-19. Study-wide background: Nucleic acid was either cDNA or gDNA, and it came from T cells, B-cell-depleted T cells, or PBMCs.

V was cut by 4 bases and J by 0 bases, with 13 bases left in between. CDR3 length: 15 amino acids. Per germline, CDR1 SGHRS and CDR2 YFSETQ. The chain uses TRBV5-1 and TRBJ1-1, with no clear D. Sequenced material: PBMCs or T cells enriched from blood (not recorded which). This sequence originates from a woman aged 50 to 60 who had recovered from COVID-19. The CDR3 DNA reads TGCGCCAGCAGCCAGTTTACATCAATGAACACTGAAGCTTTCTTT. It translates to CASSQFTSMNTEAFF.